Listed below are T cell receptor beta chains from one sample, sequenced in a study of T cell clonotyping in hematopoietic cell transplantation. Measured with immunoSEQ multiplex PCR; TCRdb has only the in-frame clones, and not every one. The repertoire holds about 7,700 clones, less than 95% seen once, with less than 1.5% in the top ten. Source: peripheral blood mononuclear cells, taken 30 days after allogeneic stem cell transplant. The receptor set was obtained from a male patient aged 60 to 75 who had an allogeneic stem cell transplant from an unrelated donor, so T cells may come from the graft donor. Some clones in this sample may be carry-over from other donors' samples. Both conserved end residues are part of each CDR3.

v_call | cdr3_aa
TRBV11-2 | CASSMGLDKMKTQYF
TRBV19 | CASSTAGQGVDEQFF
TRBV27 | CASSLRASGRYEQYF
TRBV6-1 | CASSGLGDPRRNEQFF
TRBV4-1 | CASSQWQGYGYTF
TRBV15 | CATSREGLRGRPAFF
TRBV11-2 | CASSLDLGAGEETQYF
TRBV25-1 | CASSMWTDYGYTF
TRBV4-3 | CASSPGKEDRTEAFF
TRBV5-6 | CASSPRLGNEKLFF
TRBV4-3 | CASSHPTGRNTEAFF
TRBV2 | CASKAGGVRSTDTQYF
TRBV7-3 | CASSPRGGKNTEAFF
TRBV30 | CAWSKSTGPQHF
TRBV11-2 | CASSLEGTQAENIQYF
TRBV11-2 | CASISQARRGTGELFF
TRBV9 | CASSRLLGTEAFF
TRBV7-9 | CASSSGQGTYGYTF
TRBV6-6 | CASSYSRDQPQHF
TRBV6-4 | CASSDGMDSTDTQYF
TRBV19 | CASSAFWGTGELFF
TRBV7-3 | CASSLRGGADYGYTF
TRBV5-1 | CASSLGPVGIYEQYF
TRBV28 | CASSLVTGHQPQHF
TRBV9 | CASSPEGTGGEAFF
TRBV27 | CASSPRATTLNQPQHF
TRBV30 | CAWSVQYEQYF
TRBV7-9 | CASSSRTSGIEQFF
TRBV28 | CASRSGTTYEQYF
TRBV5-1 | CASSPLVLAGDTQYF
TRBV2 | CASSGQIYQPQHF
TRBV5-6 | CASSFLGGVAEAFF
TRBV9 | CASSVDSGYYNEQFF
TRBV6-1 | CASRVRGNYGYTF
TRBV27 | CASSLTLNTEAFF
TRBV5-1 | CASSLEWQGGEKLFF
TRBV4-2 | CASSQVAGRGREVGYTF
TRBV5-1 | CASSFGTGGPRAFF
TRBV5-1 | CASSLAPGNHQPQHF
TRBV7-2 | CASSLMGAFYNEQFF
TRBV27 | CASSRVANYGYTF